One and the same sample provided the 32 T cell receptor beta chains below, sequenced in a study of T cell repertoires in cytomegalovirus infection. No antigen is known for these receptors. TCRdb reprocessed the reads with MiXCR, giving one entry per CDR3 protein. The sample comprises some 800,000 distinct CDR3 sequences, roughly 29% of which are singletons, and roughly 13% rests with the top ten. Sample: cultured CD8+ T cells from PBMCs, taken from culture after CMV antigen stimulation. These receptors all come from a human donor in good health (CMV status not recorded). Some clones in this sample may be carry-over from other donors' samples.

This clonotype was seen at least ten times. J is TRBJ2-1 and V is TRBV7-9; 10 bases map to TRBD1. Germline trimming cut 4 bases from V and 8 bases from J; bases unmatched to any gene: 8. The CDR3 contains 15 residues. Per the germline V gene, CDR1 is SEHNR and CDR2 is FQNEAQ (reference sequence). The chain's CDR3 is CASSWPGTGDYEQFF. The CDR3, as DNA: TGTGCCAGCAGCTGGCCCGGGACAGGGGATTATGAGCAGTTCTTC.

With regard to this clonotype: The junction departs from the called germline gene at one end, perhaps through a read error. This sequence joins TRBV7-6 and TRBJ2-2; D might be TRBD1 (5 bases). Germline values: CDR1 SGHVS, CDR2 FNYEAQ. CDR3 length equals 18 residues. CDR3 region: CASSLALQDTLGTGELFF. The DNA for the CDR3 is TGTGCTAGCAGCTTAGCACTCCAGGACACCCTCGGCACCGGGGAGCTGTTTTTT.

The chain combines TRBV6-5 with TRBJ2-1; 7 nucleotides agree with TRBD1. The CDR3 loop spans 14 amino acids. The germline CDR1 and CDR2 sequences are MNHEY and SVGAGI. Trimming at V came to 3 bases and at J to 8 bases, leaving 7 bases not matched to a gene. The CDR3 coding sequence is TGTGCCAGCAGTTATAGGGCAGGGACAGATGAGCAGTTCTTC. Protein: CASSYRAGTDEQFF.

The chain combines TRBV15 with TRBJ2-5; D uncertain. V was pared by 0 bases and J by 5 bases, with 7 bases between. The germline gives CDR1 LNHNV, CDR2 YYDKDF (reference sequence). CDR3 length: 13 residues. CDR3 bases: TGTGCCACCAGCAGAGATTTGAGGGAGACCCAGTACTTC. Translation gives CATSRDLRETQYF.

V is TRBV7-9 and J is TRBJ1-1; D uncertain. The length of the CDR3 is 12 residues. Trimming stripped 4 bases from V and 7 bases from J, with 10 bases between. The germline V gene encodes CDR1 SEHNR and CDR2 FQNEAQ (reference sequence). CDR3 DNA: TGTGCCAGCAGCTCCCAGAAGCTTGAAGCTTTCTTT. Protein product: CASSSQKLEAFF.

The count of this clonotype is one. The rearrangement uses TRBV20-1 and TRBJ2-7; TRBD2 agrees at 8 bases. This CDR3 region has 19 residues. Germline V gene data show CDR1 as DFQATT and CDR2 as SNEGSKA (reference sequence). With V trimmed by 0 bases and J by 6 bases, 22 bases remained unmatched. The CDR3 bases are TGCAGTGCTAGAGATGGGGGTAGGGGGACTAGTATAGGTTTGGGCGAGCAGTACTTC. Its translation: CSARDGGRGTSIGLGEQYF.

This clonotype was detected only a few times. This sequence joins TRBV4-1 and TRBJ2-1; D not resolved. V was cut by 2 bases and J by 0 bases, with 20 bases left in between. Germline CDR1 and CDR2: MGHRA and YSYEKL. The CDR3 runs 19 residues. CDR3 bases: TGCGCCAGCAGCCAATTCGTAGTGAACCCCTCCAGCTCCTACAATGAGCAGTTCTTC. Residues: CASSQFVVNPSSSYNEQFF.

In this sample, this clonotype turned up a few times. CDR3 bases: TGTGCCAGCAGCTTATTTATCGAGTCCGGGGAGCTGTTTTTT. It yields the protein CASSLFIESGELFF. The chain has TRBV7-9 and TRBJ2-2; no clear D. Germline assignment: CDR1 SEHNR and CDR2 FQNEAQ (reference sequence). The V end lost 2 bases, the J end lost 6 bases, and 10 bases lay between the germline ends. The CDR3 consists of 14 residues.

The chain has TRBV20-1 and TRBJ1-6; a possible D gene is TRBD1 (5 bases). Deletions cut 0 bases from V and 9 bases from J, with 21 bases between. The CDR3 covers 17 residues. Looked up from germline, CDR1 is DFQATT and CDR2 is SNEGSKA (reference sequence). The CDR3 is CSARDREGTPRVSPLHF. The CDR3 DNA follows: TGCAGTGCTAGAGATCGCGAAGGGACCCCGAGGGTTTCACCCCTCCACTTT.

This clonotype has a handful of counts. V is TRBV7-6 and J is TRBJ2-7; 13 nucleotides align to TRBD2. The germline CDR1 and CDR2 sequences are SGHVS and FNYEAQ. V dropped 1 base and J dropped 4; count of bases not matched to a gene: 10. CDR3 length: 18 residues. The CDR3 coding sequence is TGTGCCAGCAGCTTAGAGGTCCGAACTAGCGGGGGGGGTTACGAGCAGTACTTC. Amino acids: CASSLEVRTSGGGYEQYF.

This clonotype has at least ten counts. The chain couples TRBV7-6 to TRBJ2-7; perhaps TRBD1 as D (6 bases). This CDR3 has 16 amino acids. In germline, CDR1 is SGHVS, CDR2 FNYEAQ. V was pared by 5 bases and J by 3 bases, with 20 bases between. The CDR3 here is CASSPRPGHPNYEQYF. The DNA of the CDR3 is TGTGCCAGCAGCCCCCGGCCGGGACACCCTAACTACGAGCAGTACTTC.

This clonotype was counted a few times. V and J are TRBV2 and TRBJ1-3; D uncertain. V was shortened by 0 bases and J by 2 bases, with 8 bases between the two germline ends. CDR1 is SNHLY, CDR2 FYNNEI, per germline. This CDR3 has 15 amino acids. CDR3 loop: CASSEAGSAGNTIYF. The CDR3 DNA sequence: TGTGCCAGCAGTGAAGCCGGGAGTGCTGGAAACACCATATATTTT.

V and J are TRBV6-4 and TRBJ1-1; TRBD1 matches at 8 bases. Germline V gives CDR1 MRHNA, CDR2 SNTAGT. This CDR3 is 15 amino acids long. V lost 5 bases and J lost 3; bases outside the gene matches: 8. The CDR3 loop is CASSRTGIEDTEAFF. CDR3 DNA sequence: TGTGCCAGCAGTCGGACAGGGATAGAGGACACTGAAGCTTTCTTT.

The chain combines TRBV6-5 with TRBJ2-7; TRBD1 might be the D (5 bases). CDR1 and CDR2 (germline): MNHEY, SVGAGI. Trimming pared 4 bases from V and 4 bases from J, leaving 14 bases between. The CDR3 has 14 amino acids. The CDR3 sequence: CASSWGRTAYEQYF. CDR3 DNA sequence: TGTGCCAGCAGTTGGGGCCGGACGGCATACGAGCAGTACTTC.

This clonotype was found a few times. J is TRBJ2-3 and V is TRBV14; a possible D gene is TRBD2 (5 bases). V was shortened by 4 bases and J by 6 bases, with 17 bases between the two germline ends. The germline gives CDR1 SGHDN, CDR2 FVKESK. This CDR3 has 15 residues. CDR3 in amino acids: CASSPLVGDPDTQYF. The CDR3 DNA follows: TGTGCCAGCAGCCCGCTCGTGGGAGACCCTGATACGCAGTATTTT.

This chain uses TRBV27 with TRBJ1-6; D uncertain. Trimming removed 4 bases from V and 8 bases from J, with 12 bases in between. Germline V lookup: CDR1 MNHEY, CDR2 SMNVEV (reference sequence). This CDR3 is 14 amino acids long. This CDR3 reads CASSWGMADSPLHF. In DNA, the CDR3 is TGTGCCAGCAGTTGGGGAATGGCGGATTCACCCCTCCACTTT.

V is TRBV15 and J is TRBJ2-3; 8 bases line up with TRBD2. There are 15 residues in the CDR3. Germline CDR1 is LNHNV and CDR2 is YYDKDF (reference sequence). Germline trimming cut 5 bases from V and 5 bases from J; bases unmatched to any gene: 9. This CDR3 is CATSVHGGAEDTQYF. As DNA, the CDR3 is TGTGCCACCAGCGTACACGGGGGGGCCGAAGATACGCAGTATTTT.

The rearrangement uses TRBV5-4 and TRBJ2-7, with D possibly being TRBD2 (6 bases). V gave up 4 bases and J gave up 2 bases, with 10 bases separating them. CDR1 is SGHNT and CDR2 is YYREEE in the germline V gene (reference sequence). This CDR3 has 13 residues. The DNA for the CDR3 is TGTGCCAGCAGCGGCGCGGGGCCCTACGAGCAGTACTTC. This gives the protein CASSGAGPYEQYF.

J is TRBJ2-2 and V is TRBV7-9; TRBD2 aligns across 13 bases. From germline, CDR1 is SEHNR and CDR2 FQNEAQ (reference sequence). The CDR3 is made up of 17 amino acids. J gave up 4 bases and V 4 bases, and 6 bases lay outside the gene matches. For the CDR3, the DNA is TGTGCCAGCAGCTCGATGGGACTAGCGGGGATCACCGGGGAGCTGTTTTTT. Amino acid sequence: CASSSMGLAGITGELFF.

In its sample, this clonotype was seen a few times. V is TRBV27 and J is TRBJ2-2; 7 positions match TRBD1. CDR1 and CDR2 (germline): MNHEY, SMNVEV (reference sequence). This CDR3 region has 17 residues. The junction had 6 bases not matched to a gene; V was cut back by 2 bases and J by 0 bases. In DNA, the CDR3 is TGTGCCAGCAGTTTAAACGAGGACAGGTCGAACACCGGGGAGCTGTTTTTT. Amino acid sequence: CASSLNEDRSNTGELFF.

This clonotype came up many times. The rearrangement uses TRBV12-3 or TRBV12-4 and TRBJ2-4; D gene uncertain. The CDR3 runs 15 residues. V was cut by 3 bases and J by 3 bases, with 12 bases left in between. The CDR3 sequence is CASSFHEDLKNIQYF. As DNA, the CDR3 is TGTGCCAGCAGTTTCCACGAGGACCTCAAAAACATTCAGTACTTC.

CDR3 sequence: CASSYLITGTTDGAFF. In DNA, the CDR3 is TGTGCCAGCAGTTACCTAATAACTGGGACAACCGACGGAGCTTTCTTT. The V gene is TRBV6-5, the J gene TRBJ1-1, with D possibly being TRBD1 (6 bases). Germline CDR1 is MNHEY and CDR2 is SVGAGI. The CDR3 length is 16 residues. Trimming took off 2 bases at V and 10 bases at J, with 23 bases between the two ends.

This clonotype was counted many times. This sequence joins TRBV4-1 and TRBJ1-1; no firm D call. V was cut by 0 bases and J by 3 bases, with 11 bases left in between. Germline V gene lookup returns CDR1 MGHRA and CDR2 YSYEKL. This CDR3 contains 15 residues. CDR3 amino acids: CASSQDAGQDTEAFF. The CDR3 coding sequence is TGCGCCAGCAGCCAAGATGCGGGCCAGGACACTGAAGCTTTCTTT.

There are a few counts of this clonotype. The J gene is TRBJ1-5, the V gene TRBV7-6; D uncertain. Germline CDR1 SGHVS, CDR2 FNYEAQ. The CDR3 extends over 15 amino acids. Trimming removed 2 bases at V and 6 bases at J, with 14 bases between. CDR3 amino acids: CASSLNLGLSQPQHF. CDR3 nucleotides: TGTGCCAGCAGCTTAAATCTTGGGTTGAGTCAGCCCCAGCATTTT.

The chain has TRBV4-3 and TRBJ1-1; D gene ambiguous. This CDR3 is 14 amino acids long. The germline CDR1 and CDR2 sequences are LGHNA and YSLEER. Trimming left V 2 bases short and J 4 bases short, with 11 bases between. The CDR3 sequence is CASSQSSISTEAFF. CDR3 sequence (DNA): TGCGCCAGCAGCCAATCCTCGATATCCACTGAAGCTTTCTTT.

This clonotype was counted between two and nine times. The chain combines TRBV7-9 with TRBJ2-7; tentatively, D is TRBD1 or TRBD2 (6 bases each). This CDR3 contains 13 residues. The V gene's germline CDR1 is SEHNR and CDR2 FQNEAQ (reference sequence). Trimming removed 2 bases from V and 3 bases from J, with 8 bases in between. CDR3: CASSLRGDYEQYV. CDR3 nucleotide sequence: TGTGCCAGCAGCTTAAGGGGGGACTACGAGCAGTACGTC.

The chain recombines TRBV7-2 with TRBJ2-3; D uncertain. The CDR3 consists of 15 residues. Trimming removed 1 base from V and 2 bases from J, with 10 bases in between. The V gene's germline CDR1 is SGHTA and CDR2 FQGNSA. The CDR3 region has the DNA TGTGCCAGCAGCTTAGTCTGGCAAACCACAGATACGCAGTATTTT. Translated, it gives CASSLVWQTTDTQYF.

This chain uses TRBV12-3 or TRBV12-4 with TRBJ2-2; 13 nucleotides line up with TRBD2. V was pared by 5 bases and J by 4 bases, with 10 bases of the junction left unmatched. This CDR3 contains 18 residues. In nucleotides, the CDR3 is TGTGCCAGCAGTGTGATACTAGCGGGGGGGCCTCGCACCGGGGAGCTGTTTTTT. Translation gives CASSVILAGGPRTGELFF.

This clonotype was seen many times. The J gene is TRBJ2-6, the V gene TRBV7-2, with 7 nucleotides matching TRBD1. Trimming took 8 bases from V and 3 from J; bases not matched to a gene: 10. Germline values: CDR1 SGHTA, CDR2 FQGNSA. The CDR3 length is 16 residues. CDR3 residues: CASWGQRQDGANVLTF. The DNA for the CDR3 is TGTGCCAGCTGGGGACAGCGCCAGGATGGGGCCAACGTCCTGACTTTC.

A few counts support this clonotype. The rearrangement uses TRBV27 and TRBJ2-5, with 7 nucleotides matching TRBD2. Per the germline V gene, CDR1 is MNHEY and CDR2 is SMNVEV (reference sequence). V was pared by 3 bases and J by 1 base, with 2 bases of the junction left unmatched. The CDR3 contains 14 residues. The CDR3 here is CASSLTSLQETQYF. The CDR3 DNA reads TGTGCCAGCAGTTTGACTAGCCTCCAAGAGACCCAGTACTTC.

This clonotype was recorded a few times. The gene calls are TRBV28 and TRBJ1-3, with D perhaps TRBD1 (5 bases). The CDR3 is 16 residues long. Germline V gene data show CDR1 as MDHEN and CDR2 as SYDVKM. Trimming shortened V by 2 bases and J by 7 bases, and 18 bases separated the two germline ends. CDR3 DNA: TGTGCCAGCAGTTTAGCAGGGAGGCGGTGGAGTAACACCATATATTTT. This encodes CASSLAGRRWSNTIYF.

The chain uses TRBV20-1 and TRBJ1-1, with D possibly TRBD1 on 5 matching bases. The length of the CDR3 is 12 residues. Germline V gene sequence: CDR1 DFQATT, CDR2 SNEGSKA (reference sequence). The V gene lost 3 bases and the J gene lost 1 base, with 6 bases spanning the gap. The CDR3 spells CSARGQNTEAFF. The DNA for the CDR3 is TGCAGTGCTAGGGGGCAGAACACTGAAGCTTTCTTT.